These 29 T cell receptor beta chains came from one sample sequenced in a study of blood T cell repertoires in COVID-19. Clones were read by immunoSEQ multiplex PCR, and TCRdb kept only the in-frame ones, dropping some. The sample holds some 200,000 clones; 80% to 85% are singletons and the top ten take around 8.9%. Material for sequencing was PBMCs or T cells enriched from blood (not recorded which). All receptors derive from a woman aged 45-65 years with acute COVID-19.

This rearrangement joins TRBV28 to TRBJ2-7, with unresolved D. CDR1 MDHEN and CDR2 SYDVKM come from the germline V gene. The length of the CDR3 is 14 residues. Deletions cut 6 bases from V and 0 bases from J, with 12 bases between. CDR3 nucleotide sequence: TGTGCCAGCAGAACGGGTGCTGTCTCCTACGAGCAGTACTTC. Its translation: CASRTGAVSYEQYF.

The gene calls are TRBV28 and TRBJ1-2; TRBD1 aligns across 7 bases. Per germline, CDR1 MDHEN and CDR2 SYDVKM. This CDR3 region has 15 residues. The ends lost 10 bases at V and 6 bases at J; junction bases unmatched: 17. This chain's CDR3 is CATRRARGSSHGYTF. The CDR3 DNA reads TGTGCCACTCGGCGAGCCAGGGGGTCCTCGCATGGCTACACCTTC.

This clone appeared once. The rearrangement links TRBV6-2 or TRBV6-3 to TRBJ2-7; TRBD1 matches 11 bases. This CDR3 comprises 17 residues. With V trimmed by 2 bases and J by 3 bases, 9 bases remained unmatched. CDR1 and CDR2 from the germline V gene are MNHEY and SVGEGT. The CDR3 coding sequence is TGTGCCAGCAGTTACGATCCTAGGACAGGGGGCTTCTACGAGCAGTACTTC. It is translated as CASSYDPRTGGFYEQYF.

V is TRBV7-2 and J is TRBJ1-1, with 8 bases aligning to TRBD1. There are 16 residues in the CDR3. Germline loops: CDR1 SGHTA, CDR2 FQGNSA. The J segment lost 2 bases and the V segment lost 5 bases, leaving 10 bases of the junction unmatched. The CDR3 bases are TGTGCCAGCAGCGTACACCCAGGGGGCGCAAACACTGAAGCTTTCTTT. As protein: CASSVHPGGANTEAFF.

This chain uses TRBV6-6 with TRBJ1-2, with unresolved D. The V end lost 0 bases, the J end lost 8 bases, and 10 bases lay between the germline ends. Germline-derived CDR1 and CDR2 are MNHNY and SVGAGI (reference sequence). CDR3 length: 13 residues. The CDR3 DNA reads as TGTGCCAGCAGTTACTCCCAGGAAGGAGGCTACACCTTC. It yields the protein CASSYSQEGGYTF.

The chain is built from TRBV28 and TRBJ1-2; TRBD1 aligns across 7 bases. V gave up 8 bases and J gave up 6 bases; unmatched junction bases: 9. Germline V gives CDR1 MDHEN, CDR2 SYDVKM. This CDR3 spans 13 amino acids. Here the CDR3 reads CASVQRGRNGYTF. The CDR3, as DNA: TGTGCCAGCGTTCAAAGGGGGCGGAATGGCTACACCTTC.

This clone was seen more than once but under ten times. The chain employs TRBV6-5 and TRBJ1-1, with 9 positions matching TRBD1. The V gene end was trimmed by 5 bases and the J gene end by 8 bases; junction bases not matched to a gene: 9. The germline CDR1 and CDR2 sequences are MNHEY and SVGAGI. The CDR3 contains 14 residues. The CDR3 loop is CASSRDRDITEAFF. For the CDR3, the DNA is TGTGCCAGCAGTAGGGACAGGGATATAACGGAAGCTTTCTTT.

CDR3 bases: TGTGCCAGCAGCGCACATTTAACAGGGGCATTGCATTTT. As protein: CASSAHLTGALHF. The chain is built from TRBV6-5 and TRBJ1-5; 7 nucleotides agree with TRBD1. Looked up from germline, CDR1 is MNHEY and CDR2 is SVGAGI. Unmatched junction bases numbered 14, after V lost 6 bases and J lost 15 bases. The CDR3 is 13 amino acids.

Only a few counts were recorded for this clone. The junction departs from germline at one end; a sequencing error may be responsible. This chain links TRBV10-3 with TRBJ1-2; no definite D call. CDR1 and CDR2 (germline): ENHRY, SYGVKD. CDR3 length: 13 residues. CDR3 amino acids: CAIRPPGSDGYTF. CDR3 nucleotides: TGTGCCATCAGACCCCCCGGGTCCGATGGATACACCTTC.

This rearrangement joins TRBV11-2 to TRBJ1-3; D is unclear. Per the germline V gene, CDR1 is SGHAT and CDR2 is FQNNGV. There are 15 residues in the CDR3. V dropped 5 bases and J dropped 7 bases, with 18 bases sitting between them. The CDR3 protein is CASSLAGLGSNTIYF. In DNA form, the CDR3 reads TGTGCCAGCAGCCTGGCTGGGCTTGGGAGTAACACCATATATTTT.

CDR3 bases: TGCGCCACCGGGACTAGCGGGAGGACGAACACCGGGGAGCTGTTTTTT. It codes for CATGTSGRTNTGELFF. The chain combines TRBV10-1 with TRBJ2-2; TRBD2 matches 15 bases. V gave up 10 bases and J gave up 0 bases; unmatched junction bases: 3. Looked up from germline, CDR1 is WNHNN and CDR2 is SYGVQD (reference sequence). The length of the CDR3 is 16 residues.

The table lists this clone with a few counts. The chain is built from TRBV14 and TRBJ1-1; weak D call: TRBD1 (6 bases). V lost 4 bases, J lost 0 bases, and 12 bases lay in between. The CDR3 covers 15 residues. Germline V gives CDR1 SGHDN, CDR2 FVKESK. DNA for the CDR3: TGTGCCAGCAGCCCGAGACAGGATCTGAACACTGAAGCTTTCTTT. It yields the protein CASSPRQDLNTEAFF.

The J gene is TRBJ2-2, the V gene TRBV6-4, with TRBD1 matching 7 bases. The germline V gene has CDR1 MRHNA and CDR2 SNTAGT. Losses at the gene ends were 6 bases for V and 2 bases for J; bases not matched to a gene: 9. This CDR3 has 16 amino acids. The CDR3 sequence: CASSEAGTANTGELFF. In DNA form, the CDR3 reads TGTGCCAGCAGCGAAGCCGGGACAGCAAACACCGGGGAGCTGTTTTTT.

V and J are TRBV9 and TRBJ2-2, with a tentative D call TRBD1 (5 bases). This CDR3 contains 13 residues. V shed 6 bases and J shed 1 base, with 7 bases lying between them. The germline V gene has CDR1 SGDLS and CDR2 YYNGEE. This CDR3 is CASKGLNTGELFF. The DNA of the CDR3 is TGTGCCAGCAAGGGGTTGAACACCGGGGAGCTGTTTTTT.

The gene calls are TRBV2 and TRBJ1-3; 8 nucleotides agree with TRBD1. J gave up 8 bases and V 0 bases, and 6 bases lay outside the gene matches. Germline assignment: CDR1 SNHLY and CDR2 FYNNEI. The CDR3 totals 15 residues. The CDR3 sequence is CASSEAQQGGYTIYF. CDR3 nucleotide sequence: TGTGCCAGCAGTGAAGCGCAACAGGGGGGATACACCATATATTTT.

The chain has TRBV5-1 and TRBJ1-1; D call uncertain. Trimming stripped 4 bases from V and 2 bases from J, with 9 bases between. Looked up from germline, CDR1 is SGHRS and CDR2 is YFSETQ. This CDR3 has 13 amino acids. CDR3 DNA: TGCGCCAGCAGCGCTCGGGGTAACACTGAAGCTTTCTTT. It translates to CASSARGNTEAFF.

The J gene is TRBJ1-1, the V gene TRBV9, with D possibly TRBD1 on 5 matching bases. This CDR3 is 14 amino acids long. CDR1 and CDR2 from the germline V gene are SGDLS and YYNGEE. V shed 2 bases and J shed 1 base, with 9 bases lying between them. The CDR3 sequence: CASSVLTGNTEAFF. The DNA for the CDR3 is TGTGCCAGCAGCGTCCTTACAGGGAACACTGAAGCTTTCTTT.

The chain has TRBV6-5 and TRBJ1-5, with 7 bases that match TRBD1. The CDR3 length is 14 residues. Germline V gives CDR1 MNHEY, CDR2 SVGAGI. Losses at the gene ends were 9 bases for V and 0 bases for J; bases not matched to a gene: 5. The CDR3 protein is CASQQGYSNQPQHF. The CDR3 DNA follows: TGTGCCAGTCAACAGGGGTATAGCAATCAGCCCCAGCATTTT.

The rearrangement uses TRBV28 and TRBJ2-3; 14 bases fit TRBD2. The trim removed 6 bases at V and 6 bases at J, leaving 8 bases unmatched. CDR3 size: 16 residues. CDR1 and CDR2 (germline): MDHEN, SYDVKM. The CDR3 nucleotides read TGTGCCAGCAGATCGGGACTAGCGGGAGTCGCGGATACGCAGTATTTT. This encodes CASRSGLAGVADTQYF.

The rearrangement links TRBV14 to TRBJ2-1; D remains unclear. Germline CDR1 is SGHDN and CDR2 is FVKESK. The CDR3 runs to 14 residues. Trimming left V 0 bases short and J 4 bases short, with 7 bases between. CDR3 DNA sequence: TGTGCCAGCAGCCAAGATCCGGAGTACAATGAGCAGTTCTTC. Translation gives CASSQDPEYNEQFF.

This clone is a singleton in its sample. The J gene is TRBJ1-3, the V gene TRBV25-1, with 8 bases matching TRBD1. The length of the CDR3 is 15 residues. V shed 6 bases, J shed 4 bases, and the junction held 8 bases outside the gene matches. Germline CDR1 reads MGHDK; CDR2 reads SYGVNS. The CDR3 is CASSPGQGAGNTIYF. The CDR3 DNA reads TGTGCCAGCAGCCCCGGCCAGGGGGCAGGAAACACCATATATTTT.

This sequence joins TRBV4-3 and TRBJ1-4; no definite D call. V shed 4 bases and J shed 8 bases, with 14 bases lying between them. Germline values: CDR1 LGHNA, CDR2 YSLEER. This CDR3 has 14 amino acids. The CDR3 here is CASSLQGGGEKLFF. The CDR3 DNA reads TGCGCCAGCAGCCTCCAAGGTGGAGGCGAAAAACTGTTTTTT.

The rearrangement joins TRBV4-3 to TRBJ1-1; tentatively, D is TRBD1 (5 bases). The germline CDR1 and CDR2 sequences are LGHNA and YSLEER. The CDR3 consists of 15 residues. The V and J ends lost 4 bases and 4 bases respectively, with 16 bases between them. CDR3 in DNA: TGCGCCAGCAGCCGAAACCGGGTCGGGGGCACTGAAGCTTTCTTT. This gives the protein CASSRNRVGGTEAFF.

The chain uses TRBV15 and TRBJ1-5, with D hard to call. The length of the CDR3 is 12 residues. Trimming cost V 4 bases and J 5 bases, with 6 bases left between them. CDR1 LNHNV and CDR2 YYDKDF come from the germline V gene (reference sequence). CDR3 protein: CATSTGYQPQHF. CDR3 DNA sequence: TGTGCCACCAGCACGGGTTATCAGCCCCAGCATTTT.

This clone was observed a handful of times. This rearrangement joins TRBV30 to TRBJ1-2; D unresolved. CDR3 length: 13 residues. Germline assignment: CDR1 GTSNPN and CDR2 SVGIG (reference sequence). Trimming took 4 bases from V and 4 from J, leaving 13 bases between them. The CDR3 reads CAWTPLGRYGYTF. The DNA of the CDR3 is TGTGCCTGGACACCCCTTGGGCGCTATGGCTACACCTTC.

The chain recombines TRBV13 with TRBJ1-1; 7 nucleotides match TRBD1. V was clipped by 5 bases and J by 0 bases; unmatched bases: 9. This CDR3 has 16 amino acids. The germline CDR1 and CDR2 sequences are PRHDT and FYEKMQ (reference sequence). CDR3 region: CASSQDRTYLNTEAFF. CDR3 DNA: TGTGCCAGCAGCCAGGACAGGACTTATCTGAACACTGAAGCTTTCTTT.

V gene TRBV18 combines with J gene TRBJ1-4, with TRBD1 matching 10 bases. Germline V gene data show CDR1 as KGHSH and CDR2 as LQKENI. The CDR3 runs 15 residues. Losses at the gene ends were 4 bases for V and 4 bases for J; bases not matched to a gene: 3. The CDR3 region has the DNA TGTGCCAGCTCACAGGGACAGGGGATTAATGAAAAACTGTTTTTT. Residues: CASSQGQGINEKLFF.

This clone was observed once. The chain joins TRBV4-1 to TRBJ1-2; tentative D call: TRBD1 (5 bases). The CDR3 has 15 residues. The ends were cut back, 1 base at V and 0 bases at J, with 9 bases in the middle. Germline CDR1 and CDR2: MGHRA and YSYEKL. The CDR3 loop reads CASSQATATNYGYTF. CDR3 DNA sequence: TGCGCCAGCAGCCAAGCGACAGCCACTAACTATGGCTACACCTTC.

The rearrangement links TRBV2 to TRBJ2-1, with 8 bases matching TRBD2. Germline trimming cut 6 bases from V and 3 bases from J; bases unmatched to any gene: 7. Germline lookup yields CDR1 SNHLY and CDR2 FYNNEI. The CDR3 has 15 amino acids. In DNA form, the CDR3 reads TGTGCCAGCAGCCGAGAGCGGGGGAACTACAATGAGCAGTTCTTC. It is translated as CASSRERGNYNEQFF.